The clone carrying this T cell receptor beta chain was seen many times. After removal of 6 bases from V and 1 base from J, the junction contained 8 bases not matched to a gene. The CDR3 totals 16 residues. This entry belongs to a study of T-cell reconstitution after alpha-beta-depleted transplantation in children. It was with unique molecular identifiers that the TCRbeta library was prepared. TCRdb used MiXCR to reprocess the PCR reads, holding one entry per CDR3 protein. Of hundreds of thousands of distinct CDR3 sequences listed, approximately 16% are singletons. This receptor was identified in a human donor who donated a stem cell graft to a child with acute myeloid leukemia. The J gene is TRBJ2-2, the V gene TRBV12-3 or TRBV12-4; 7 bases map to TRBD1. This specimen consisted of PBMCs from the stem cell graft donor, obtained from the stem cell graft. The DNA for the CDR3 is TGTGCCAGCAGCTACGCGCGACAGGGGAACACCGGGGAGCTGTTTTTT. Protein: CASSYARQGNTGELFF.